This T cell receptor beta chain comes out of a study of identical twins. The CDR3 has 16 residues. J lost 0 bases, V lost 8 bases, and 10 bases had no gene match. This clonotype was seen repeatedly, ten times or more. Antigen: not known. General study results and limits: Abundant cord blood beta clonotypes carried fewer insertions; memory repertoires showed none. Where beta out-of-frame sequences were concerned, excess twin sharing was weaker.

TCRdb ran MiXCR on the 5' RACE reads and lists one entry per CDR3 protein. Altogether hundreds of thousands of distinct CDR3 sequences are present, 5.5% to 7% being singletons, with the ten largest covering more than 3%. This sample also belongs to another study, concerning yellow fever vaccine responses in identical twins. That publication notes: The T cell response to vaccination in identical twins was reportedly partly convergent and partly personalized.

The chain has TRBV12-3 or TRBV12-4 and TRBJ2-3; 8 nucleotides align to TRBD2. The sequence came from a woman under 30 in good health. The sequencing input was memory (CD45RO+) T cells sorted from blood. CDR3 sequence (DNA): TGTGCCAGCTCCAATGGCGGGGGGACTAGCACAGATACGCAGTATTTT. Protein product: CASSNGGGTSTDTQYF.